This T cell receptor beta chain was found in a study of T cell changes during pregnancy in multiple sclerosis. Germline CDR1 and CDR2: MDHEN and SYDVKM. The CDR3 is 16 residues long. The J segment lost 8 bases and the V segment lost 5 bases, leaving 14 bases of the junction unmatched. This table comes from immunoSEQ multiplex PCR, and its TCRdb copy is limited to in-frame clones, with some not included. The sample includes 25,000 to 35,000 clones, around 89% of them seen just once. The chain combines TRBV28 with TRBJ2-1, with 8 bases lining up with TRBD1. This clonotype originated in a female donor in good health, enrolled as a control in a pregnancy study. The sample here was CD4+ T cells from peripheral blood mononuclear cells, taken in the first trimester of pregnancy. CDR3 nucleotides: TGTGCCAGCAGTCCTAGGACAGGGTATGATTACGATGAGCAGTTCTTC. Its protein product is CASSPRTGYDYDEQFF.